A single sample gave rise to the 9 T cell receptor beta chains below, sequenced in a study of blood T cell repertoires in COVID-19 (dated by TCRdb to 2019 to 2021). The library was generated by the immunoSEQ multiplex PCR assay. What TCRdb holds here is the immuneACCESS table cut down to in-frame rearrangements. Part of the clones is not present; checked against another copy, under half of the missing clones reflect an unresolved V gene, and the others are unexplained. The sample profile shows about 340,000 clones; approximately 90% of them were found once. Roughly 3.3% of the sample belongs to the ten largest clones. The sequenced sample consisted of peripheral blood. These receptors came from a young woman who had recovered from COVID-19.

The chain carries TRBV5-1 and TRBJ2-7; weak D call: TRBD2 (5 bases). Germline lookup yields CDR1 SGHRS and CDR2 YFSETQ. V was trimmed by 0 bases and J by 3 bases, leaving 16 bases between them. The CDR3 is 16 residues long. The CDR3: CASSLAGGPTLYEQYV. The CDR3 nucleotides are TGCGCCAGCAGCTTGGCCGGAGGTCCCACGCTCTACGAGCAGTACGTC.

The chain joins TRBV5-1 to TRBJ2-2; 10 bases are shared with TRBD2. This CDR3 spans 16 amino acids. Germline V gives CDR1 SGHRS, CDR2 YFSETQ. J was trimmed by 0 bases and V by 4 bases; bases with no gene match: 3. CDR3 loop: CASSPGTSANTGELFF. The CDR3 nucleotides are TGCGCCAGCAGCCCCGGGACTAGCGCGAACACCGGGGAGCTGTTTTTT.

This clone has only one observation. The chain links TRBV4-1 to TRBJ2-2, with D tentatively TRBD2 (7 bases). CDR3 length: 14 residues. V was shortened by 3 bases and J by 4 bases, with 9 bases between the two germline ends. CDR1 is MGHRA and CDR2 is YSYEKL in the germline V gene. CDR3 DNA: TGCGCCAGCAGCCATGGGGGGGCCACCGGGGAGCTGTTTTTT. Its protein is CASSHGGATGELFF.

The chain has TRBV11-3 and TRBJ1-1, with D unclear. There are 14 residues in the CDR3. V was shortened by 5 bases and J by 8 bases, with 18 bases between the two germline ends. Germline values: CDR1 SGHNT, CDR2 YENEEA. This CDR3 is CASSAKRLGGEAFF. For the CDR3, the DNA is TGTGCCAGCAGCGCTAAAAGACTTGGCGGGGAAGCTTTCTTT. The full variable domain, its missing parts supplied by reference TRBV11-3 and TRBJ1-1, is EAGVVQSPRYKIIEKKQPVAFWCNPISGHNTLYWYLQNLGQGPELLIRYENEEAVDDSQLPKDRFSAERLKGVDSTLKIQPAELGDSAVYLCASSAKRLGGEAFFGQGTRLTVV.

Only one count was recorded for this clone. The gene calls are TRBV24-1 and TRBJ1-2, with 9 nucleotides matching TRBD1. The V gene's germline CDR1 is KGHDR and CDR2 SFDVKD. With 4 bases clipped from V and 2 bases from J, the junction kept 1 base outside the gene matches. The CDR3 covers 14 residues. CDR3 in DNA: TGTGCCACCAGTGAGACAGGGGGGAACTATGGCTACACCTTC. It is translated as CATSETGGNYGYTF.

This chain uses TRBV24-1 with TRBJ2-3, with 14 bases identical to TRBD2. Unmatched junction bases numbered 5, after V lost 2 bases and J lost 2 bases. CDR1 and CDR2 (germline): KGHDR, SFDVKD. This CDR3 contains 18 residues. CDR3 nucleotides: TGTGCCACCAGTGATTCACGGGGACTAGCGGGGGTCACAGATACGCAGTATTTT. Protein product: CATSDSRGLAGVTDTQYF.

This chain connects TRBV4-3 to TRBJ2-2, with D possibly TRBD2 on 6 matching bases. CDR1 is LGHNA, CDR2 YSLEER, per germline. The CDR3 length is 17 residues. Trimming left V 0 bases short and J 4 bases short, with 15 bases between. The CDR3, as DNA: TGCGCCAGCAGCCAAGATCGATCGGGAGAGCTCACCGGGGAGCTGTTTTTT. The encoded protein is CASSQDRSGELTGELFF.

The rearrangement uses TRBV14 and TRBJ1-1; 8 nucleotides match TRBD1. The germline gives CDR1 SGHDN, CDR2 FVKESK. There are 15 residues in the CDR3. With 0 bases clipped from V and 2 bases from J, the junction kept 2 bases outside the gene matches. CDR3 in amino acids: CASSQEDRANTEAFF. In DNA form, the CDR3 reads TGTGCCAGCAGCCAAGAGGACAGGGCCAACACTGAAGCTTTCTTT.

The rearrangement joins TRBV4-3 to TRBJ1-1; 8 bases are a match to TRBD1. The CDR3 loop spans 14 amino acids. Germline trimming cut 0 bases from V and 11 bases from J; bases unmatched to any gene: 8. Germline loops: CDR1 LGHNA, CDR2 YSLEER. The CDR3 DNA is TGCGCCAGCAGCCAAGACCCCTCGGACAGGGCGGCTTTCTTT. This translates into CASSQDPSDRAAFF.